The 29 T cell receptor beta chains below were found in one sample sequenced in a study of beta chain features in type 1 diabetes. Of the isolated RNA, all was reverse transcribed, and so the sequenced material was expressed TCRB transcripts. Data came from immunoSEQ multiplex PCR; TCRdb stores just in-frame clones and leaves some out. Found here are about 240,000 clones, approximately 14% of them singletons; the top ten hold around 0.019%. Their antigens are not known. Regarding the study as a whole: Type 1 diabetes patients showed a moderate but significant shortening of TCRB CDR3s in all four CD4+ subsets.

Sequencing used naive CD4+ T cells from blood. The origin of the receptors is a man aged 30-40 years with type 1 diabetes.

This clone was recorded a few times. The chain joins TRBV7-2 to TRBJ2-7; 9 bases match TRBD2. The CDR3 has 15 amino acids. The V gene end was trimmed by 5 bases and the J gene end by 1 base; junction bases not matched to a gene: 6. Per the germline V gene, CDR1 is SGHTA and CDR2 is FQGNSA. CDR3 region: CASSPAGGGSYEQYF. In DNA, the CDR3 is TGTGCCAGCAGCCCCGCGGGGGGGGGTTCCTACGAGCAGTACTTC.

J is TRBJ2-1 and V is TRBV4-2, with 10 nucleotides matching TRBD2. From germline, CDR1 is LGHNA and CDR2 YNFKEQ. Unmatched junction bases numbered 6, after V lost 1 base and J lost 9 bases. The CDR3 totals 15 residues. The CDR3 is CASSQAAAGGGEQFF. In DNA, the CDR3 is TGTGCCAGCAGCCAAGCGGCAGCGGGGGGGGGTGAGCAGTTCTTC.

The rearrangement links TRBV30 to TRBJ2-7; D is uncertain. Deletions cut 0 bases from V and 2 bases from J, with 2 bases between. Germline V gives CDR1 GTSNPN, CDR2 SVGIG (reference sequence). The CDR3 extends over 11 amino acids. CDR3 in amino acids: CAWSVAYEQYF. CDR3 sequence (DNA): TGTGCCTGGAGTGTCGCCTACGAGCAGTACTTC.

Points on this clone: Compared with germline, one end of the junction differs, possibly owing to a read error. The rearrangement uses TRBV29-1 and TRBJ1-6; 8 bases are a match to TRBD1. The CDR3 is 12 residues long. Germline V gene sequence: CDR1 SQVTM, CDR2 ANQGSEA. The CDR3 nucleotides are TGTGCAGGGGGCCTCTATAATTCACCCCTCCACTTT. Translated: CAGGLYNSPLHF.

This clone appeared a few times. V gene TRBV27 combines with J gene TRBJ2-3; maybe TRBD1 (5 bases). Trimming removed 4 bases at V and 0 bases at J, with 11 bases between. This CDR3 is 15 amino acids long. Germline V gene data show CDR1 as MNHEY and CDR2 as SMNVEV (reference sequence). The CDR3 sequence is CASSSSRASTDTQYF. Here the CDR3 DNA reads TGTGCCAGCAGTTCATCCAGGGCCAGCACAGATACGCAGTATTTT.

This clone occurred a few times. The V call is TRBV19, the J call TRBJ1-2, with a tentative D call TRBD1 (5 bases). V lost 3 bases and J 4 bases, leaving 12 bases between the germline ends. Germline CDR1 LNHDA, CDR2 SQIVND (reference sequence). The CDR3 covers 14 residues. In DNA form, the CDR3 reads TGTGCCAGTAGTATGGGCAGGGCCCGCTATGGCTACACCTTC. Amino acids: CASSMGRARYGYTF.

This clone was observed a few times. The J gene is TRBJ1-4, the V gene TRBV7-2; no clear D. Germline lookup yields CDR1 SGHTA and CDR2 FQGNSA. With 7 bases removed from V and 8 bases from J, the gap between germline ends came to 20 bases. The length of the CDR3 is 15 residues. CDR3 DNA: TGTGCCAGCACCCTAGGCGGGTATGCGAACGAAAAACTGTTTTTT. Translating gives CASTLGGYANEKLFF.

The chain uses TRBV5-1 and TRBJ2-2; 8 bases agree with TRBD1. The CDR3 has 15 residues. Trimming at V came to 0 bases and at J to 5 bases, leaving 3 bases not matched to a gene. Germline values: CDR1 SGHRS, CDR2 YFSETQ. The CDR3, as DNA: TGCGCCAGCAGCTTGGGCCAGGGGGCTACCGGGGAGCTGTTTTTT. This codes for CASSLGQGATGELFF.

The V call is TRBV9, the J call TRBJ2-7; 8 positions agree with TRBD2. The CDR3 sequence is 15 residues long. Trimming took 0 bases from V and 3 from J; bases not matched to a gene: 5. In germline, CDR1 is SGDLS, CDR2 YYNGEE. CDR3 region: CASSVGRGLDYEQYF. The CDR3 nucleotides read TGTGCCAGCAGCGTAGGACGGGGACTAGACTACGAGCAGTACTTC. Full variable domain (rest looked up from reference TRBV9 and TRBJ2-7): DSGVTQTPKHLITATGQRVTLRCSPRSGDLSVYWYQQSLDQGLQFLIQYYNGEERAKGNILERFSAQQFPDLHSELNLSSLELGDSALYFCASSVGRGLDYEQYFGPGTRLTVT.

This clone turned up a few times. J is TRBJ2-5 and V is TRBV4-2; D possibly corresponds to TRBD1 (5 bases). Germline V gene lookup returns CDR1 LGHNA and CDR2 YNFKEQ. Trimming shortened V by 4 bases and J by 6 bases, and 21 bases separated the two germline ends. CDR3 length: 16 residues. The CDR3 nucleotides are TGTGCCAGCAGCCGAGACGCAGACAGTAGTTTGCAGACCCAGTACTTC. As protein: CASSRDADSSLQTQYF.

The rearrangement uses TRBV29-1 and TRBJ2-5; TRBD2 might be the D (7 bases). V gave up 6 bases and J gave up 5 bases, with 13 bases separating them. The CDR3 consists of 12 residues. Per germline, CDR1 SQVTM and CDR2 ANQGSEA. The CDR3 reads CSVLGGGETQYF. The CDR3 coding sequence is TGCAGCGTCCTAGGGGGAGGGGAGACCCAGTACTTC.

This clone has just a few counts. The chain uses TRBV9 and TRBJ2-1; no reliable D call. The CDR3 is 13 amino acids. Trimming left V 1 base short and J 3 bases short, with 5 bases between. Germline V CDR1 and CDR2: SGDLS, YYNGEE. This CDR3 reads CASSVNSYNEQFF. The CDR3, as DNA: TGTGCCAGCAGCGTAAACAGCTACAATGAGCAGTTCTTC.

This chain links TRBV19 with TRBJ2-7; D perhaps matches TRBD2 (5 bases). Trimming shortened V by 7 bases and J by 6 bases, and 19 bases separated the two germline ends. This CDR3 has 14 amino acids. CDR1 is LNHDA and CDR2 is SQIVND in the germline V gene (reference sequence). The CDR3 DNA sequence: TGTGCCAGTACCCGATCGGCGGGTCGGGGCGAGCAGTACTTC. Encoded protein: CASTRSAGRGEQYF.

This clone came up a few times. The CDR3 is CASSRRGDSKNIQYF. The CDR3 region has the DNA TGTGCCAGTAGTAGACGAGGGGACAGCAAAAACATTCAGTACTTC. V gene TRBV19 combines with J gene TRBJ2-4; TRBD1 aligns across 7 bases. Germline V gene data show CDR1 as LNHDA and CDR2 as SQIVND (reference sequence). J was trimmed by 3 bases and V by 4 bases; bases with no gene match: 6. The CDR3 is 15 residues long.

This clone was observed a handful of times. CDR3 coding DNA: TGTGCCAGCAGCTTGCGACTAGCGGGATACAATGAGCAGTTCTTC. Its translation is CASSLRLAGYNEQFF. This chain uses TRBV5-4 with TRBJ2-1; 11 bases fit TRBD2. Germline CDR1 reads SGHNT; CDR2 reads YYREEE (reference sequence). The CDR3 is 15 amino acids. V shed 1 base, J shed 4 bases, and the junction held 1 base outside the gene matches.

This chain joins TRBV30 and TRBJ2-2; 14 bases fit TRBD2. J gave up 4 bases and V 0 bases, and 10 bases lay outside the gene matches. In germline, CDR1 is GTSNPN, CDR2 SVGIG (reference sequence). The CDR3 length is 19 residues. CDR3 residues: CAWSVLRLAGGPGTGELFF. CDR3 DNA: TGTGCCTGGAGTGTACTCCGACTAGCGGGAGGGCCGGGCACCGGGGAGCTGTTTTTT.

This clone was recorded a few times. Within the sample, other DNA sequences also encode this same CDR3. This chain links TRBV30 with TRBJ1-1; 9 nucleotides align to TRBD1. The CDR3 is 13 amino acids. V shed 5 bases and J 4 bases; nucleotides not matched to a gene: 5. Per the germline V gene, CDR1 is GTSNPN and CDR2 is SVGIG (reference sequence). The CDR3: CAWEQGAGTEAFF. CDR3 DNA sequence: TGTGCCTGGGAACAGGGGGCCGGCACTGAAGCTTTCTTT.

The V call is TRBV10-3, the J call TRBJ2-1, with 7 bases identical to TRBD1. After removal of 3 bases from V and 9 bases from J, the junction contained 2 bases not matched to a gene. The CDR3 has 12 amino acids. CDR1 is ENHRY, CDR2 SYGVKD, per germline. The chain's CDR3 is CAISEQGSEQFF. The DNA for the CDR3 is TGTGCCATCAGTGAACAGGGGAGTGAGCAGTTCTTC.

The V and J genes are TRBV5-1 and TRBJ1-1; 7 nucleotides line up with TRBD1. Germline values: CDR1 SGHRS, CDR2 YFSETQ. Trimming cost V 4 bases and J 1 base; bases outside gene matches: 7. The CDR3 spans 15 residues. CDR3 DNA sequence: TGCGCCAGCAGCAATCCCGGGACAGAGAACACTGAAGCTTTCTTT. This translates into CASSNPGTENTEAFF.

This rearrangement joins TRBV29-1 to TRBJ2-3, with 9 bases matching TRBD2. CDR3 length: 15 amino acids. With V trimmed by 6 bases and J by 7 bases, 14 bases remained unmatched. The V gene's germline CDR1 is SQVTM and CDR2 ANQGSEA. The CDR3 region is CSVAWWASGKNTQYF. The CDR3 DNA sequence: TGCAGCGTGGCCTGGTGGGCTAGCGGGAAGAATACGCAGTATTTT.

The chain uses TRBV18 and TRBJ1-1; 11 nucleotides match TRBD1. The V gene's germline CDR1 is KGHSH and CDR2 LQKENI. J was trimmed by 6 bases and V by 3 bases; bases with no gene match: 3. The CDR3 extends over 14 amino acids. The CDR3 DNA reads as TGTGCCAGCTCACCTGGGACAGGGGGGCCTGAAGCTTTCTTT. This translates into CASSPGTGGPEAFF.

The chain carries TRBV9 and TRBJ2-1; 10 positions agree with TRBD2. There are 15 residues in the CDR3. Germline lookup yields CDR1 SGDLS and CDR2 YYNGEE. V gave up 2 bases and J gave up 3 bases; unmatched junction bases: 2. The CDR3: CASSVTSGDYNEQFF. The CDR3 region has the DNA TGTGCCAGCAGCGTTACTAGCGGGGACTACAATGAGCAGTTCTTC.

This clone was seen a handful of times. The V call is TRBV25-1, the J call TRBJ1-6, with D perhaps matching TRBD1 (5 bases). The CDR3 is 14 amino acids. Germline V gene sequence: CDR1 MGHDK, CDR2 SYGVNS. V shed 3 bases and J shed 5 bases, with 8 bases lying between them. The CDR3 DNA sequence: TGTGCCAGCAGTGATCCAGGGAATAATTCACCCCTCCACTTT. Its translation is CASSDPGNNSPLHF. Full variable domain (missing parts from reference TRBV25-1 and TRBJ1-6): EADIYQTPRYLVIGTGKKITLECSQTMGHDKMYWYQQDPGMELHLIHYSYGVNSTEKGDLSSESTVSRIRTEHFPLTLESARPSHTSQYLCASSDPGNNSPLHFGNGTRLTVT.

In this sample, this clone turned up a few times. The genes are TRBV11-2 and TRBJ1-4; D gene uncertain. Germline V lookup: CDR1 SGHAT, CDR2 FQNNGV. Trimming removed 0 bases from V and 8 bases from J, with 13 bases in between. The CDR3 runs 15 residues. DNA of the CDR3: TGTGCCAGCAGCTTAGAGGGATCCCGCGGGGAAAAACTGTTTTTT. Its translation is CASSLEGSRGEKLFF.

This clone was seen a few times. The rearrangement uses TRBV4-1 and TRBJ2-1; 11 nucleotides agree with TRBD2. V lost 8 bases and J lost 4; bases outside the gene matches: 7. Germline V gene data show CDR1 as MGHRA and CDR2 as YSYEKL. CDR3 length: 15 residues. This chain's CDR3 is CASVRLAGLYNEQFF. The CDR3, as DNA: TGCGCCAGCGTTCGACTAGCGGGACTATACAATGAGCAGTTCTTC.

The chain carries TRBV6-5 and TRBJ1-5; D is unresolved. The CDR3 sequence is 15 residues long. Germline CDR1 and CDR2: MNHEY and SVGAGI. V shed 6 bases and J shed 0 bases, with 12 bases lying between them. The CDR3 loop reads CASSPSTGSNQPQHF. As DNA, the CDR3 is TGTGCCAGCAGCCCCTCAACTGGTAGCAATCAGCCCCAGCATTTT.

This clone was seen a few times. The chain combines TRBV19 with TRBJ1-4; D uncertain. In germline, CDR1 is LNHDA, CDR2 SQIVND (reference sequence). The V and J ends lost 8 bases and 7 bases respectively, with 14 bases between them. The CDR3 is made up of 13 amino acids. CDR3 sequence: CASLPYEGEKLFF. The CDR3 DNA reads TGTGCCAGTTTACCCTACGAGGGTGAAAAACTGTTTTTT.

The rearrangement uses TRBV7-2 and TRBJ1-2; D not resolved. Trimming shortened V by 0 bases and J by 8 bases, and 13 bases separated the two germline ends. This CDR3 contains 14 residues. Germline lookup yields CDR1 SGHTA and CDR2 FQGNSA. The DNA of the CDR3 is TGTGCCAGCAGCTTAGCAGGCGGCGATCGGGGCTACACCTTC. It encodes CASSLAGGDRGYTF.

This clone was seen a handful of times. The rearrangement joins TRBV25-1 to TRBJ2-2, with 7 positions matching TRBD1. Losses at the gene ends were 3 bases for V and 5 bases for J; bases not matched to a gene: 6. This CDR3 region has 15 residues. The germline V gene has CDR1 MGHDK and CDR2 SYGVNS. CDR3 sequence (DNA): TGTGCCAGCAGTGATCGGACAGGTTTAACCGGGGAGCTGTTTTTT. Protein sequence: CASSDRTGLTGELFF.